A selection of T cell receptor beta chains follows, all from one sample in a study of blood T cells in healthy people across ages. TCRdb re-called the 5' RACE reads through MiXCR, storing one row per CDR3 protein. The data contain about 840,000 distinct CDR3 sequences, just under 30% of them singletons. This sample also appeared in a second study, on T cells of mothers and their children.

The source material was blood. These TCRs come from a woman aged 40 to 50 in good health. Each CDR3 is given with its conserved first and last residue. D genes are given only for firm matches. Clone size appears in some rows only: once, few, many, or a class for an expanded clone.

CDR3: CASSLLTTGYTF
DNA: TGTGCCAGCAGCTTACTTACCACTGGCTACACCTTC
D: NA
V: TRBV7-8
size: NA
J: TRBJ1-2

CDR3: CASSYSVRGPYEQYF
DNA: TGTGCCAGCAGTTACTCAGTAAGGGGGCCCTACGAGCAGTACTTC
D: TRBD1
V: TRBV6-5
size: NA
J: TRBJ2-7

CDR3: CASSEGGGLGSNQPQHF
DNA: TGTGCCAGCAGTGAAGGCGGGGGGCTCGGGAGCAATCAGCCCCAGCATTTT
D: NA
V: TRBV2
size: NA
J: TRBJ1-5

CDR3: CASSYSWGEAFF
DNA: TGTGCCAGCAGTTACTCCTGGGGTGAAGCTTTCTTT
D: NA
V: TRBV6-2/TRBV6-3
size: few
J: TRBJ1-1

CDR3: CSVEVRVGGSTDTQYF
DNA: TGCAGCGTTGAAGTTCGGGTTGGGGGTTCGACAGATACGCAGTATTTT
D: NA
V: TRBV29-1
size: few
J: TRBJ2-3

CDR3: CASRRGQLTYEQYF
DNA: TGTGCCAGCAGAAGGGGGCAGCTTACCTACGAGCAGTACTTC
D: TRBD1
V: TRBV28
size: NA
J: TRBJ2-7

CDR3: CTSSPGGAVTDTQYF
DNA: TGCACCAGCAGCCCCGGGGGGGCGGTAACAGATACGCAGTATTTT
D: NA
V: TRBV1
size: many
J: TRBJ2-3

CDR3: CSALGVDTEAFF
DNA: TGCAGTGCTTTGGGCGTGGACACTGAAGCTTTCTTT
D: NA
V: TRBV20-1
size: few
J: TRBJ1-1

CDR3: CASSLGGGANTGELFF
DNA: TGTGCCAGCAGCTTAGGTGGGGGGGCGAACACCGGGGAGCTGTTTTTT
D: TRBD2
V: TRBV7-2
size: NA
J: TRBJ2-2

CDR3: CSDEGDEYTDTQYF
DNA: TGCAGCGACGAAGGGGACGAATACACAGATACGCAGTATTTT
D: NA
V: TRBV29-1
size: NA
J: TRBJ2-3

CDR3: CASSLDPGPNYGYTF
DNA: TGCGCCAGCAGCTTGGATCCGGGACCGAATTATGGCTACACCTTC
D: NA
V: TRBV5-1
size: many
J: TRBJ1-2

CDR3: CASRRPGTGGSEQYF
DNA: TGTGCCAGCAGACGGCCCGGGACAGGGGGCTCCGAGCAGTACTTC
D: TRBD1
V: TRBV12-3/TRBV12-4
size: many
J: TRBJ2-7

CDR3: CTSSLGMLGAGQPQHF
DNA: TGTACCAGCAGCTTGGGTATGTTGGGGGCAGGACAGCCCCAGCATTTT
D: NA
V: TRBV5-6
size: NA
J: TRBJ1-5

CDR3: CAWSVDGTYGYTF
DNA: TGTGCCTGGAGTGTAGACGGCACCTATGGCTACACCTTC
D: NA
V: TRBV30
size: few
J: TRBJ1-2

CDR3: CASSLASRTPSYNSPLHF
DNA: TGTGCCAGCAGCTTAGCGAGTAGGACGCCCTCCTATAATTCACCCCTCCACTTT
D: NA
V: TRBV7-6
size: few
J: TRBJ1-6

CDR3: CASSSQPGADQETQYF
DNA: TGTGCCAGCAGCTCCCAGCCCGGTGCGGACCAAGAGACCCAGTACTTC
D: NA
V: TRBV7-3
size: many
J: TRBJ2-5

CDR3: CARADRERENTEAFF
DNA: TGTGCCAGGGCGGACAGGGAAAGAGAAAACACTGAAGCTTTCTTT
D: NA
V: TRBV21-1
size: NA
J: TRBJ1-1

CDR3: CSARGPKLRGYNEQFF
DNA: TGCAGTGCTAGGGGGCCGAAGCTGAGGGGATACAATGAGCAGTTCTTC
D: NA
V: TRBV20-1
size: NA
J: TRBJ2-1

CDR3: CSANPDRVGSGANVLTF
DNA: TGCAGTGCAAATCCTGACAGGGTTGGTTCTGGGGCCAACGTCCTGACTTTC
D: TRBD1
V: TRBV20-1
size: few
J: TRBJ2-6